Each of the 7 T cell receptor beta chains below was sequenced from the same sample in a study of blood T cell repertoires in COVID-19 (dated by TCRdb to the early 2020s). Library creation used the immunoSEQ multiplex PCR assay. TCRdb took over this immuneACCESS table, retaining in-frame rearrangements with V and J assigned. Such tables are incomplete; in checked studies, under half of the missing clones stem from an unresolved V gene, and the remainder is unexplained. The sample data list around 320,000 clones, and approximately 90% of these were observed just once. Roughly 3.9% of the sample lies in the top ten. Sequenced material: PBMCs or T cells enriched from blood (not recorded which). The receptors originated from a woman in her 30s who had been exposed to COVID-19.

The J gene is TRBJ2-3, the V gene TRBV9; 9 bases map to TRBD2. The CDR3 loop spans 18 amino acids. Germline V gene lookup returns CDR1 SGDLS and CDR2 YYNGEE. V lost 4 bases to trimming and J lost 0 bases; unmatched junction nucleotides: 12. This CDR3 is CASSPWVAGDTSTDTQYF. The CDR3, as DNA: TGTGCCAGCAGCCCCTGGGTAGCGGGAGATACTAGCACAGATACGCAGTATTTT.

This chain uses TRBV18 with TRBJ1-1; 9 nucleotides match TRBD1. This CDR3 has 13 amino acids. Germline-derived CDR1 and CDR2 are KGHSH and LQKENI. Losses at the gene ends were 6 bases for V and 3 bases for J; bases not matched to a gene: 2. CDR3: CASSRTGDTEAFF. CDR3 DNA: TGTGCCAGCTCGCGGACAGGGGACACTGAAGCTTTCTTT. Using reference TRBV18 and TRBJ1-1 for the parts outside the CDR3, the full variable domain is NAGVMQNPRHLVRRRGQEARLRCSPMKGHSHVYWYRQLPEEGLKFMVYLQKENIIDESGMPKERFSAEFPKEGPSILRIQQVVRGDSAAYFCASSRTGDTEAFFGQGTRLTVV.

The chain carries TRBV4-3 and TRBJ1-2; 9 nucleotides match TRBD1. The CDR3 is made up of 13 amino acids. The germline CDR1 and CDR2 sequences are LGHNA and YSLEER. V was pared by 4 bases and J by 6 bases, with 3 bases of the junction left unmatched. CDR3 protein: CASSPRQGDGYTF. The CDR3 region has the DNA TGCGCCAGCAGCCCCCGACAGGGGGATGGCTACACCTTC.

This chain connects TRBV7-2 to TRBJ1-5; D is uncertain. With 1 base removed from V and 7 bases from J, the gap between germline ends came to 11 bases. The germline gives CDR1 SGHTA, CDR2 FQGNSA. This CDR3 has 14 residues. CDR3 coding DNA: TGTGCCAGCAGCTTAGAGCCTACGCGGCAGCCCCAGCATTTT. It yields the protein CASSLEPTRQPQHF.

The chain couples TRBV7-9 to TRBJ1-4; TRBD1 is a possible D gene (5 bases). CDR1 is SEHNR and CDR2 is FQNEAQ in the germline V gene (reference sequence). V lost 5 bases and J 4 bases, leaving 23 bases between the germline ends. The length of the CDR3 is 18 residues. This chain's CDR3 is CASSPKRLPGLGNEKLFF. In DNA, the CDR3 is TGTGCCAGCAGCCCGAAAAGATTACCAGGGCTTGGTAATGAAAAACTGTTTTTT.

The CDR3 sequence is CASSSYTGELFF. CDR3 nucleotides: TGTGCCAGCAGCTCCTACACCGGGGAGCTGTTTTTT. V usage is TRBV7-9 and J usage is TRBJ2-2, with unresolved D. CDR3 length: 12 amino acids. Deletions cut 4 bases from V and 3 bases from J, with 3 bases between. Per the germline V gene, CDR1 is SEHNR and CDR2 is FQNEAQ (reference sequence).

J is TRBJ2-3 and V is TRBV3-1 (or the pseudogene TRBV3-2); D possibly corresponds to TRBD1 (6 bases). The CDR3 has 18 residues. Germline V lookup: CDR1 LGHDT, CDR2 YNNKEL (reference sequence). V was cut by 1 base and J by 0 bases, with 17 bases left in between. DNA of the CDR3: TGTGCCAGCAGCCAAGCGGTCACTAGGGGGATTAGCACAGATACGCAGTATTTT. This sequence encodes CASSQAVTRGISTDTQYF.